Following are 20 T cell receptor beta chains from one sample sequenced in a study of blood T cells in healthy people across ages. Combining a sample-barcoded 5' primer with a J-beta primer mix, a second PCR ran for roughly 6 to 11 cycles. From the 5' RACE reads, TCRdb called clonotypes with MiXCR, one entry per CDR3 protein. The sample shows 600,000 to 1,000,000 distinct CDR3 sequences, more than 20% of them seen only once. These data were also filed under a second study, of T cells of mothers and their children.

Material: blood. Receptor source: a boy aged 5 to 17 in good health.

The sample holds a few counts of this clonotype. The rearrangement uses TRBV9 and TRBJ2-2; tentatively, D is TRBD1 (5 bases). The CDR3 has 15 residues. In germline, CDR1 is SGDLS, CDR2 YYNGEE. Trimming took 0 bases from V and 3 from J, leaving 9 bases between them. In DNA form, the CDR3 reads TGTGCCAGCAGCGTAGGACAGTGGGACACCGGGGAGCTGTTTTTT. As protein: CASSVGQWDTGELFF. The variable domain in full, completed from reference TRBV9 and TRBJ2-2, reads DSGVTQTPKHLITATGQRVTLRCSPRSGDLSVYWYQQSLDQGLQFLIQYYNGEERAKGNILERFSAQQFPDLHSELNLSSLELGDSALYFCASSVGQWDTGELFFGEGSRLTVL.

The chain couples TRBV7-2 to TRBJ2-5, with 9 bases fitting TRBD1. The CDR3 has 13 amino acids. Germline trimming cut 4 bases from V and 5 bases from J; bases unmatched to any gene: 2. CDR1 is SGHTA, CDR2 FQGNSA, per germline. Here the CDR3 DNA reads TGTGCCAGCAGCTGGGACAGGGATGAGACCCAGTACTTC. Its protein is CASSWDRDETQYF.

As DNA, the CDR3 is TGTGCCAGCAGTACGGATCTAGGGATTGGCTACACCTTC. Its protein is CASSTDLGIGYTF. The chain recombines TRBV27 with TRBJ1-2; the D is unclear. This CDR3 has 13 residues. The V and J ends lost 5 bases and 7 bases respectively, with 14 bases between them. Germline lookup yields CDR1 MNHEY and CDR2 SMNVEV (reference sequence).

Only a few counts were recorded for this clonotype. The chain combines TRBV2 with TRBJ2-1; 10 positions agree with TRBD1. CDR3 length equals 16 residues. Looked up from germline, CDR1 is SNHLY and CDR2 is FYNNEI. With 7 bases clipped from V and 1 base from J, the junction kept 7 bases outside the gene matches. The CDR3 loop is CASTKDRGVSYNEQFF. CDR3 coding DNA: TGTGCCAGCACAAAGGACAGGGGGGTGTCCTACAATGAGCAGTTCTTC.

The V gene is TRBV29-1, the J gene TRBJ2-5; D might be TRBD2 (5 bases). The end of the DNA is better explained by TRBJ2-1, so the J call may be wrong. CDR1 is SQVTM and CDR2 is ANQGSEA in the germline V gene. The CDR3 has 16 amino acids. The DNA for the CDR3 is TGCAGCGTTGAAGTCACGGGGTTCCGGGCGTACAATGAGCAGTTCTTC. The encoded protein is CSVEVTGFRAYNEQFF.

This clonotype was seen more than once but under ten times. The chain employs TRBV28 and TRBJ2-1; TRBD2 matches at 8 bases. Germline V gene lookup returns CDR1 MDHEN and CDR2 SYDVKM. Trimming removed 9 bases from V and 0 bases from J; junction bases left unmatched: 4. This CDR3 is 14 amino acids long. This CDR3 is CASQSGGSYNEQFF. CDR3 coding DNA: TGTGCCAGTCAAAGCGGGGGCTCCTACAATGAGCAGTTCTTC.

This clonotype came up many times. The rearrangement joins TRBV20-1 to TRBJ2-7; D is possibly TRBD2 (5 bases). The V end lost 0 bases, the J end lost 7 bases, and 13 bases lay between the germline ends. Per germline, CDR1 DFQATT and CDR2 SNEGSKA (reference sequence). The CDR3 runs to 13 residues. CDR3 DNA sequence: TGCAGTGCTAGAGATCCTAGCAGCATGGAGCAGTACTTC. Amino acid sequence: CSARDPSSMEQYF.

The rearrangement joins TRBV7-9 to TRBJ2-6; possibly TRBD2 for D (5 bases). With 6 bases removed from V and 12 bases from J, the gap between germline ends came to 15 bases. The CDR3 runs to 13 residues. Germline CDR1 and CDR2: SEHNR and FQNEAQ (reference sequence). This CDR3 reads CASSFDGAGVLTF. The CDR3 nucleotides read TGTGCCAGCAGTTTCGACGGTGCGGGCGTCCTGACTTTC.

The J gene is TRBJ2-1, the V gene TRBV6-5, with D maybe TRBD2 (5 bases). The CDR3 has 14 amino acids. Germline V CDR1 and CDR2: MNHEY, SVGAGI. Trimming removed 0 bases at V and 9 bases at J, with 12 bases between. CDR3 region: CASSYSVWAGEQFF. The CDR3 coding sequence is TGTGCCAGCAGTTACTCGGTCTGGGCGGGTGAGCAGTTCTTC.

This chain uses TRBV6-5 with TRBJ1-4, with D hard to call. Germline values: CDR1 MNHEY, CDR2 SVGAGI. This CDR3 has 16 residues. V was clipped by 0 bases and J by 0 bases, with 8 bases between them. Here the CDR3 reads CASSYSTVSTNEKLFF. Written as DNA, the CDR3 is TGTGCCAGCAGTTACTCTACAGTTTCAACTAATGAAAAACTGTTTTTT.

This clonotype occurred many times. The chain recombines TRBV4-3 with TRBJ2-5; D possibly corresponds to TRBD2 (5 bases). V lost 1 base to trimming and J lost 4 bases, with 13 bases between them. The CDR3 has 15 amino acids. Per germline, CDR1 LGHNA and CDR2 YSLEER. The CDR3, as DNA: TGCGCCAGCAGCCAAGGTCGGGCCCGGGGAGAGACCCAGTACTTC. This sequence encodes CASSQGRARGETQYF.

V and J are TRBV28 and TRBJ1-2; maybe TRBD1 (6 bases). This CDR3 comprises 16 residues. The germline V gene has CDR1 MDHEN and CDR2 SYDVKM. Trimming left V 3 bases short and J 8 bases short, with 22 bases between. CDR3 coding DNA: TGTGCCAGCAGTTTGCACGGGAGGGGGGATATTGGAGGCTACACCTTC. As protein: CASSLHGRGDIGGYTF.

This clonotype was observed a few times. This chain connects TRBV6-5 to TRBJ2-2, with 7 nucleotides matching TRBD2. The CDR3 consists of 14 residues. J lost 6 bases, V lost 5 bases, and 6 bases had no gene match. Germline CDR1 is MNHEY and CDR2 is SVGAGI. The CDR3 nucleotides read TGTGCCAGCAGTCCCCGGGACTACCCCGGGGAGCTGTTTTTT. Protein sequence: CASSPRDYPGELFF.

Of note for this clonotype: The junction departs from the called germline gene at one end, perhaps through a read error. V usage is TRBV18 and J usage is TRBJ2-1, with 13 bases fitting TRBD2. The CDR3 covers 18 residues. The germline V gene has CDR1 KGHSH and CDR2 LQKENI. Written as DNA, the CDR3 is TGTGCCGGCTCACCCTCGGTGACTAGCGGGAGGACCTACAATGAGCAGTTCTTC. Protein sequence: CAGSPSVTSGRTYNEQFF.

The CDR3 nucleotides are TGTGCCAGCAGCATAATCCTAGCGGAGCAGTTCTTC. Residues: CASSIILAEQFF. The chain recombines TRBV28 with TRBJ2-1; D possibly corresponds to TRBD2 (6 bases). The V gene's germline CDR1 is MDHEN and CDR2 SYDVKM. V lost 6 bases and J 10 bases, leaving 13 bases between the germline ends. CDR3 size: 12 residues.

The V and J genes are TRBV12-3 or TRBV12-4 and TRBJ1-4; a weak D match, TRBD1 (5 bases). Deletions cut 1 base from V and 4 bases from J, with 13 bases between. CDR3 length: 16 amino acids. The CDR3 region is CASSLDTLGLNEKLFF. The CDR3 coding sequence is TGTGCCAGCAGTTTAGACACCCTGGGGCTTAATGAAAAACTGTTTTTT.

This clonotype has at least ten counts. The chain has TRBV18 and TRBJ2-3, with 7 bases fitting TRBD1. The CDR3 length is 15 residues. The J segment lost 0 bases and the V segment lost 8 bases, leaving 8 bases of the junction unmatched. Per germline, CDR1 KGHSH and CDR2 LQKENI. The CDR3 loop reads CASSPRQGSTDTQYF. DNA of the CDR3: TGTGCCAGCAGCCCTCGACAGGGCAGCACAGATACGCAGTATTTT.

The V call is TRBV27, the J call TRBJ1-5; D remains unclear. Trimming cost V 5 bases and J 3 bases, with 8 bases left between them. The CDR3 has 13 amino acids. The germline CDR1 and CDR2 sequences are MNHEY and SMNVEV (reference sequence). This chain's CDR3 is CASSIRDNQPQHF. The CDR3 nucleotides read TGTGCCAGCAGTATCCGGGACAATCAGCCCCAGCATTTT.

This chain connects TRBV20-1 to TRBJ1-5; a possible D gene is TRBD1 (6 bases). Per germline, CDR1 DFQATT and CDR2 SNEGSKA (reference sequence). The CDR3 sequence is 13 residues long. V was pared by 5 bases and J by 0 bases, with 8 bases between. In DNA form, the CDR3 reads TGCAGTGCTGACAGGATTAGCAATCAGCCCCAGCATTTT. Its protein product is CSADRISNQPQHF.

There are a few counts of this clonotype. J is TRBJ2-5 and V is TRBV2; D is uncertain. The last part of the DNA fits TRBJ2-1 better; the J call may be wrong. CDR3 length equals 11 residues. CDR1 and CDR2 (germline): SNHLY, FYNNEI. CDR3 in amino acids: CASSTKWEQFF. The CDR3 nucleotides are TGTGCCAGCAGTACCAAGTGGGAGCAGTTCTTC.